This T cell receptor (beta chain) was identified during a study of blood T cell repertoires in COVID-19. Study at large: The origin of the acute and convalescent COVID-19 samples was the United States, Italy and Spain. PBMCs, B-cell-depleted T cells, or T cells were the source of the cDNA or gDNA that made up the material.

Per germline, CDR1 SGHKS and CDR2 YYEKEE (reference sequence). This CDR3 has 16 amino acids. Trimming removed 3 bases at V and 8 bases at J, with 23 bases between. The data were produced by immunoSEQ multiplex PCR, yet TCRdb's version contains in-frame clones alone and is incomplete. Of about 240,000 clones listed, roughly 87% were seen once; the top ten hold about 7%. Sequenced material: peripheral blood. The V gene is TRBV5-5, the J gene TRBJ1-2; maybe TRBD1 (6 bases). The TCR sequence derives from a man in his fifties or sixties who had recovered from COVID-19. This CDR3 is CASSSLDDRRLDGYTF. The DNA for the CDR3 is TGTGCCAGCAGCTCATTGGACGACAGGCGGTTAGACGGCTACACCTTC.